This T cell receptor (beta chain) was sequenced during a study of early T cells in non-severe SARS-CoV-2 infection. Overall study context: Sequencing input comprised bulk RNA from unsorted whole blood; chain pairing was not available.

The V and J ends lost 2 bases and 7 bases, in that order; junction bases with no gene match: 7. From germline, CDR1 is SEHNR and CDR2 FQNEAQ (reference sequence). The CDR3 length is 14 residues. Of note for this clonotype: Its target is unknown.

General study results and limits: A preference for anti-spike CD8 responses marked VDJdb matching, which missed private and CD4 specificities.

Unique molecular identifier tags were affixed to discrete cDNA molecules. TCRdb re-called the 5' RACE reads through MiXCR, storing one row per CDR3 protein. This table has around 58,000 distinct CDR3 sequences, 10% to 15% appearing once. V is TRBV7-9 and J is TRBJ1-1; the match to TRBD1 covers 7 bases. Sequenced sample: whole blood. The sequence derives from an adult who was a healthcare worker with PCR-confirmed SARS-CoV-2 infection or an uninfected control (not recorded which). The CDR3 bases are TGTGCCAGCAGCTTACCTACAGGGGTCGGTGAAGCTTTCTTT. This gives the protein CASSLPTGVGEAFF.